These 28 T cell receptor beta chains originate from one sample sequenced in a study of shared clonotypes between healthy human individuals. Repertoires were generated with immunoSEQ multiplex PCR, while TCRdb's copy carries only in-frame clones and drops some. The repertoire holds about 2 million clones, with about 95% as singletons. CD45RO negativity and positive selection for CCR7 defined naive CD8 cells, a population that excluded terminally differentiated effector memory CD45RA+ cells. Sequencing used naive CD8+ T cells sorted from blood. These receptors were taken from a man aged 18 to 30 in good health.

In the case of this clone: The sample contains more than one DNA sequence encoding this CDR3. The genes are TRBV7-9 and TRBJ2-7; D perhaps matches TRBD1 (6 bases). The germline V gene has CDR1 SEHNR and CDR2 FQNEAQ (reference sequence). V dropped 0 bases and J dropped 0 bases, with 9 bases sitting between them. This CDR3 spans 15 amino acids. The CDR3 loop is CASSLATGSSYEQYF. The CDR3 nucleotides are TGTGCCAGCAGCTTAGCGACAGGAAGCTCCTACGAGCAGTACTTC.

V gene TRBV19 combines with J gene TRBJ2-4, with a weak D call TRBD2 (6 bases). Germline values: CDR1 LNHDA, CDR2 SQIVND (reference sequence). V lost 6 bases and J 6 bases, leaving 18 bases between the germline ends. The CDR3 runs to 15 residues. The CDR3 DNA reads TGTGCCAGTAGCCCGGTCGCGGGGAGAGGAAACATTCAGTACTTC. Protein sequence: CASSPVAGRGNIQYF.

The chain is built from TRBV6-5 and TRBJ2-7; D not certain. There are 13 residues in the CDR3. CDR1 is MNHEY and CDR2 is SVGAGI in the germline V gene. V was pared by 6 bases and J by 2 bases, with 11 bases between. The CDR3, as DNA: TGTGCCAGCAGCCTCACTTTAGCCTACGAGCAGTACTTC. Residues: CASSLTLAYEQYF.

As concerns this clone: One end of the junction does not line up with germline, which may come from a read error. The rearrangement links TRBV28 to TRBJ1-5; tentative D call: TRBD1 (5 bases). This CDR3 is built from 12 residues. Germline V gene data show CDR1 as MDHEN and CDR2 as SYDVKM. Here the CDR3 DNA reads TGTGCCAGCAGTCGCCCCCGTGTGGGGGGAGCTTTT. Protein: CASSRPRVGGAF. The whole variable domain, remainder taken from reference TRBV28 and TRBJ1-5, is DVKVTQSSRYLVKRTGEKVFLECVQDMDHENMFWYRQDPGLGLRLIYFSYDVKMKEKGDIPEGYSVSREKKERFSLILESASTNQTSMYLCASSRPRVGGAFGDGTRLSIL.

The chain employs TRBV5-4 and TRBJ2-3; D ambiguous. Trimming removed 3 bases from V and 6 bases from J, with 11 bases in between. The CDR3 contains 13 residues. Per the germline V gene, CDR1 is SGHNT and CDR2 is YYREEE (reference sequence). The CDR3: CASSWTSGDTQYF. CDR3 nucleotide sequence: TGTGCCAGCAGCTGGACCAGTGGGGATACGCAGTATTTT.

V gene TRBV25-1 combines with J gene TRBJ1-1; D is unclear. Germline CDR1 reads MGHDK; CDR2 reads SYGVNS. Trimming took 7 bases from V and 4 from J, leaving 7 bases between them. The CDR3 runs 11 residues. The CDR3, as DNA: TGTGCCAGCAAAACTGGCACTGAAGCTTTCTTT. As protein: CASKTGTEAFF. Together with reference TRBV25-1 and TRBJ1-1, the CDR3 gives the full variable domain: EADIYQTPRYLVIGTGKKITLECSQTMGHDKMYWYQQDPGMELHLIHYSYGVNSTEKGDLSSESTVSRIRTEHFPLTLESARPSHTSQYLCASKTGTEAFFGQGTRLTVV.

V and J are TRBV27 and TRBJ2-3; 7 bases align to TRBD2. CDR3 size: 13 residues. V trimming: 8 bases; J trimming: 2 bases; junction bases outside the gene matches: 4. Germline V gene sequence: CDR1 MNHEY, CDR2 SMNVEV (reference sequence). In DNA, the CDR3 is TGTGCCAGCTGGAGCGGGGACACAGATACGCAGTATTTT. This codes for CASWSGDTDTQYF.

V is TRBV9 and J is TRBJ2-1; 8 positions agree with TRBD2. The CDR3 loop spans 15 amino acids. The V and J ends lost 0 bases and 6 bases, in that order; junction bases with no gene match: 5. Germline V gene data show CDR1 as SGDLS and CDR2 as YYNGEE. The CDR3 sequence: CASSVAIAGSNEQFF. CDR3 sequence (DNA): TGTGCCAGCAGCGTAGCTATAGCGGGGAGCAATGAGCAGTTCTTC. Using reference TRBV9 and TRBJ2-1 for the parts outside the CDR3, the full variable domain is DSGVTQTPKHLITATGQRVTLRCSPRSGDLSVYWYQQSLDQGLQFLIQYYNGEERAKGNILERFSAQQFPDLHSELNLSSLELGDSALYFCASSVAIAGSNEQFFGPGTRLTVL.

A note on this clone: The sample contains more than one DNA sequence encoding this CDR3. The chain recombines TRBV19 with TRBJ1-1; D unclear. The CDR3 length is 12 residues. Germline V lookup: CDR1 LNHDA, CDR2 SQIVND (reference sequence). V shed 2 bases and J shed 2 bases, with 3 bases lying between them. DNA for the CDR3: TGTGCCAGTAGTATACTAAACACTGAAGCTTTCTTT. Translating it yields CASSILNTEAFF.

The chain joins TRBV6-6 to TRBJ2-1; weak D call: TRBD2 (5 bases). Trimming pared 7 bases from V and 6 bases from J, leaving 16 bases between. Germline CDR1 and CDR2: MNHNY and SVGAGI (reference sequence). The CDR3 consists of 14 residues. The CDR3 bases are TGTGCCAGCATTTCCCCCACCGGGGTCAATGAGCAGTTCTTC. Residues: CASISPTGVNEQFF.

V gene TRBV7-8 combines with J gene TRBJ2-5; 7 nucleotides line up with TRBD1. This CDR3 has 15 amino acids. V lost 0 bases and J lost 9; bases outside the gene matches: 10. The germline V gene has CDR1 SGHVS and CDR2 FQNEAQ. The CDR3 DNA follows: TGTGCCAGCAGCTTAGCTCTCGGACAGGAAAGGGCCCAGTACTTC. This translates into CASSLALGQERAQYF.

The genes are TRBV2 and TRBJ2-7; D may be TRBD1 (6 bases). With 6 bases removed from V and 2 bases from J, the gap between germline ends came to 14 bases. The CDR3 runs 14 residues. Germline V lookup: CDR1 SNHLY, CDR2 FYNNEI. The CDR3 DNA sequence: TGTGCCAGCAGCCTGGGACACGAAACCTACGAGCAGTACTTC. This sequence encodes CASSLGHETYEQYF.

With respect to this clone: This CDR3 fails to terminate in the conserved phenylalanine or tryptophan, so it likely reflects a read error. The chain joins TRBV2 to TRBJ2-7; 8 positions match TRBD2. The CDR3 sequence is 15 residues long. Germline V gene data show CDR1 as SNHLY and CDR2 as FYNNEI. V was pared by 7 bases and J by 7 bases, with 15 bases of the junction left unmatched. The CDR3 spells CASISRGLALSEQYL. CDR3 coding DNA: TGTGCCAGCATCTCACGAGGACTAGCATTGAGTGAGCAGTACCTC.

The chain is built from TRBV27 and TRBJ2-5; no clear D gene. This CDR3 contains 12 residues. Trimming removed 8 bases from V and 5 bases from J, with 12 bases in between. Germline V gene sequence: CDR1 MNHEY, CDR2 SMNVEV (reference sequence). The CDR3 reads CASPLAMETQYF. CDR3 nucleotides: TGTGCCAGCCCCCTTGCGATGGAGACCCAGTACTTC.

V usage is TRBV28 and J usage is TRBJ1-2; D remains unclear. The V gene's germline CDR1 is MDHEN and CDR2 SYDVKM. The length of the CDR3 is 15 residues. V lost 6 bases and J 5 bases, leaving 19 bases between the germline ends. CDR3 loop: CASSHPQGLAYGYTF. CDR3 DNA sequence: TGTGCCAGCAGCCATCCCCAAGGGTTAGCTTATGGCTACACCTTC.

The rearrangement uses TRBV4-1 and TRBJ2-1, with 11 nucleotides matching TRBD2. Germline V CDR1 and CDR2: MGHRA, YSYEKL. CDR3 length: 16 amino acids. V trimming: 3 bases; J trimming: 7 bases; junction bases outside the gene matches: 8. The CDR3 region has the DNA TGCGCCAGCAGCCAGGCACTAGCGGGGGAATGGAATGAGCAGTTCTTC. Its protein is CASSQALAGEWNEQFF.

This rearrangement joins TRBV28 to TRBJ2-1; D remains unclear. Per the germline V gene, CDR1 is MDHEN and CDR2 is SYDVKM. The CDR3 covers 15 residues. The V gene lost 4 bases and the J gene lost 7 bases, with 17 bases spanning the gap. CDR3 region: CASSSPLVLKNEQFF. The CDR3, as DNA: TGTGCCAGCAGTTCCCCTCTAGTTCTTAAAAATGAGCAGTTCTTC.

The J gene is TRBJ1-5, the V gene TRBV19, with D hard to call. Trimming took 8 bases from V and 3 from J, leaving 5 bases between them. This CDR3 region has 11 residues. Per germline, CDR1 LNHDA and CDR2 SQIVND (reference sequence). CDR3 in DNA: TGTGCCAGTGGGGACAATCAGCCCCAGCATTTT. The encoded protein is CASGDNQPQHF.

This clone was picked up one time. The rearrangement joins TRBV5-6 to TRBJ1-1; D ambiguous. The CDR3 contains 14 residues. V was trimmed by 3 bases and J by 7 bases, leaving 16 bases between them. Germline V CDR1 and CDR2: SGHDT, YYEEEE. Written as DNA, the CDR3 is TGTGCCAGCAGCTCCGACTGGAGCGGGATTGAAGCTTTCTTT. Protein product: CASSSDWSGIEAFF.

The DNA of the CDR3 is TGTGCCAGCAGTACGGGACTCCCGAATAGTGAAAAACTGTTTTTT. Protein product: CASSTGLPNSEKLFF. This chain connects TRBV2 to TRBJ1-4; TRBD1 might be the D (5 bases). CDR1 SNHLY and CDR2 FYNNEI come from the germline V gene. V was clipped by 5 bases and J by 7 bases, with 17 bases between them. CDR3 length: 15 amino acids.

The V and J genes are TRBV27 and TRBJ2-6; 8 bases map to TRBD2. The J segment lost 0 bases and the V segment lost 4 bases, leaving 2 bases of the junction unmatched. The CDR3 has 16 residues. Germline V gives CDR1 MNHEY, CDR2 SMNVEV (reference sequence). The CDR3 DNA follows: TGTGCCAGCAGTTGGACTAGCCCCTCTGGGGCCAACGTCCTGACTTTC. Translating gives CASSWTSPSGANVLTF.

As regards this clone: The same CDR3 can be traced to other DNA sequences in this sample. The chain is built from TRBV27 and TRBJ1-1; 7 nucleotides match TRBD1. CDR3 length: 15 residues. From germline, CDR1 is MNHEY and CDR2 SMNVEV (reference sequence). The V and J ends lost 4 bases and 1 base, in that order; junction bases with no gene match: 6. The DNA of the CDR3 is TGTGCCAGCAGTTACTCCAGGGGGGCGAACACTGAAGCTTTCTTT. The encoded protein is CASSYSRGANTEAFF.

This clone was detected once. Here the CDR3 reads CASSHVPDGTGELFF. The CDR3, as DNA: TGCGCCAGCAGCCATGTTCCAGACGGCACCGGGGAGCTGTTTTTT. The chain is built from TRBV4-3 and TRBJ2-2; D gene uncertain. This CDR3 spans 15 amino acids. Deletions cut 3 bases from V and 4 bases from J, with 12 bases between. Germline V gene sequence: CDR1 LGHNA, CDR2 YSLEER.

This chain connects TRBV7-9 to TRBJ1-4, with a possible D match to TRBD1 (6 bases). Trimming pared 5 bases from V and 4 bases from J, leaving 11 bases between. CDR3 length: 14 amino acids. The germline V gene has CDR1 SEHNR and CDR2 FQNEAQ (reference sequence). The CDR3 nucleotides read TGTGCCAGCAGCGTGGGGGCCGGTAATGAAAAACTGTTTTTT. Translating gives CASSVGAGNEKLFF.

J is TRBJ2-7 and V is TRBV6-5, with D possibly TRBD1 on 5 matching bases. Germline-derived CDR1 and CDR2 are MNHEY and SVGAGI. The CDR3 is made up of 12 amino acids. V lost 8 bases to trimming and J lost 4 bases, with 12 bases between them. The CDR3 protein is CASGDRTYEQYF. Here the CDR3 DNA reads TGTGCCAGCGGAGACAGAACTTACGAGCAGTACTTC.

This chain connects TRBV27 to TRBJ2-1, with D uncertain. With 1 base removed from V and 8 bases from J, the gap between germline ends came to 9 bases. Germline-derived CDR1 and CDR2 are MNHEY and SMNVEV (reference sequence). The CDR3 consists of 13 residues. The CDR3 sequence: CASSLYLGDEQFF. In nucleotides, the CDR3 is TGTGCCAGCAGTTTATATTTAGGCGATGAGCAGTTCTTC.

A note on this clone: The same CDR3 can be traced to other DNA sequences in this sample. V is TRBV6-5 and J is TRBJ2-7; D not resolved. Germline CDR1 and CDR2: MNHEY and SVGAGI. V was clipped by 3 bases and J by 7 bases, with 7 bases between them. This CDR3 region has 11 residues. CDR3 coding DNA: TGTGCCAGCAGTTATGGGATTGAGCAGTACTTC. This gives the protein CASSYGIEQYF.

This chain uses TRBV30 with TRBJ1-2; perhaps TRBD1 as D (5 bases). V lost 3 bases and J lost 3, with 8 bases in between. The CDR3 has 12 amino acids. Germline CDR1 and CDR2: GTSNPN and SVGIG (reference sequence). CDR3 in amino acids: CAWSGADYGYTF. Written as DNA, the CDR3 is TGTGCCTGGAGCGGGGCTGACTATGGCTACACCTTC.